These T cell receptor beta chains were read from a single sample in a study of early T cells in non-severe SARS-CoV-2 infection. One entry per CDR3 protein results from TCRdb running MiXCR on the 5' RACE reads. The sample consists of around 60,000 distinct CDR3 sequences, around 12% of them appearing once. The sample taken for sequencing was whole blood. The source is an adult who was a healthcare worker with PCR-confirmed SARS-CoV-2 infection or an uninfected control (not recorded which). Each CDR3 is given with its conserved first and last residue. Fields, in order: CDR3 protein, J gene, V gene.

CDR3aa: CASSSRSARTDTQYF; j_gene: TRBJ2-3; v_gene: TRBV7-2
CDR3aa: CASSFGSAGGREQFF; j_gene: TRBJ2-1; v_gene: TRBV12-3/TRBV12-4
CDR3aa: CASSVGLAVAYEQYF; j_gene: TRBJ2-7; v_gene: TRBV28
CDR3aa: CASSETTGENTEAFF; j_gene: TRBJ1-1; v_gene: TRBV6-5
CDR3aa: CASSLRGGDEQYF; j_gene: TRBJ2-7; v_gene: TRBV7-2
CDR3aa: CASSLTGNSDTQYF; j_gene: TRBJ2-3; v_gene: TRBV7-2
CDR3aa: CASSSDSYNSPLHF; j_gene: TRBJ1-6; v_gene: TRBV5-1
CDR3aa: CASSERGGTDTQYF; j_gene: TRBJ2-3; v_gene: TRBV6-4
CDR3aa: CASSQDHETGMNTEAFF; j_gene: TRBJ1-1; v_gene: TRBV3-1
CDR3aa: CASSYSMSGAFSGNTIYF; j_gene: TRBJ1-3; v_gene: TRBV6-5